What follows are 28 T cell receptor beta chains derived from one specimen sequenced in a study of blood T cell repertoires in COVID-19. The table came from immunoSEQ multiplex PCR; TCRdb's copy has only in-frame clones and leaves some out. The table has about 55,000 clones, around 92% seen once. Sequences were obtained from peripheral blood. The receptor source for this set is a man aged 50 to 59 with active COVID-19.

This clone turned up a few times. V is TRBV7-9 and J is TRBJ1-4; 8 bases fit TRBD1. The germline V gene has CDR1 SEHNR and CDR2 FQNEAQ (reference sequence). The V gene end was trimmed by 6 bases and the J gene end by 7 bases; junction bases not matched to a gene: 10. The CDR3 length is 15 residues. The CDR3 region has the DNA TGTGCCAGCAGTCGATTGACAGGGGTTAGTGAAAAACTGTTTTTT. Its translation: CASSRLTGVSEKLFF.

The gene calls are TRBV10-3 and TRBJ1-6, with D perhaps matching TRBD1 (6 bases). V was trimmed by 2 bases and J by 10 bases, leaving 12 bases between them. Germline-derived CDR1 and CDR2 are ENHRY and SYGVKD. The CDR3 runs 14 residues. CDR3 residues: CAISEPHRDSPLHF. In nucleotides, the CDR3 is TGTGCCATCAGTGAGCCTCACAGGGACTCACCCCTCCACTTT.

The genes are TRBV11-2 and TRBJ2-5; TRBD2 agrees at 9 bases. V shed 1 base, J shed 4 bases, and the junction held 4 bases outside the gene matches. In germline, CDR1 is SGHAT, CDR2 FQNNGV. The CDR3 consists of 15 residues. The DNA for the CDR3 is TGTGCCAGCAGCTTAGGGCGGGGGGGCCCAGAGACCCAGTACTTC. Translation gives CASSLGRGGPETQYF.

The chain combines TRBV2 with TRBJ2-7; 8 bases map to TRBD1. The length of the CDR3 is 14 residues. The germline V gene has CDR1 SNHLY and CDR2 FYNNEI. V trimming: 5 bases; J trimming: 6 bases; junction bases outside the gene matches: 9. This chain's CDR3 is CASSPDRVRGEQYF. The CDR3 DNA sequence: TGTGCCAGCAGTCCGGACAGGGTAAGAGGCGAGCAGTACTTC.

J is TRBJ1-2 and V is TRBV29-1, with 11 bases lining up with TRBD1. Trimming at V came to 5 bases and at J to 6 bases, leaving 5 bases not matched to a gene. The germline V gene has CDR1 SQVTM and CDR2 ANQGSEA. This CDR3 contains 13 residues. The CDR3 DNA follows: TGCAGCGTTTCGGACAGGGGGCCTGATGGCTACACCTTC. Protein sequence: CSVSDRGPDGYTF.

This chain joins TRBV12-3 or TRBV12-4 and TRBJ2-1, with 8 bases lining up with TRBD1. V lost 2 bases, J lost 15 bases, and 6 bases stayed unmatched. There are 12 residues in the CDR3. This chain's CDR3 is CASSLWFQGAFF. CDR3 nucleotides: TGTGCCAGCAGTTTATGGTTCCAGGGGGCGTTCTTC.

This clone appeared once. J is TRBJ2-2 and V is TRBV11-3; D perhaps matches TRBD2 (5 bases). Germline V gene lookup returns CDR1 SGHNT and CDR2 YENEEA. The CDR3 loop spans 14 amino acids. V lost 5 bases and J 3 bases, leaving 10 bases between the germline ends. The CDR3 DNA sequence: TGTGCCAGCAGCCTCCGAGGGCACACCGGGGAGCTGTTTTTT. Translation: CASSLRGHTGELFF.

The V gene is TRBV7-6, the J gene TRBJ2-3; D is possibly TRBD1 (6 bases). The germline V and J ends were trimmed by 5 bases and 1 base, with 19 bases remaining between them. Germline V lookup: CDR1 SGHVS, CDR2 FNYEAQ. There are 17 residues in the CDR3. This CDR3 reads CASSPRTAVSRTDTQYF. In DNA form, the CDR3 reads TGTGCCAGCAGCCCCCGGACAGCGGTTTCCCGCACAGATACGCAGTATTTT.

This chain uses TRBV9 with TRBJ2-5; 8 bases are shared with TRBD2. Looked up from germline, CDR1 is SGDLS and CDR2 is YYNGEE. The CDR3 is 15 residues long. Losses at the gene ends were 0 bases for V and 6 bases for J; bases not matched to a gene: 7. The CDR3 region is CASSVERGTTKTQYF. The CDR3 DNA reads as TGTGCCAGCAGCGTAGAGCGGGGGACCACGAAGACCCAGTACTTC.

In its sample, this clone was seen a few times. The chain recombines TRBV2 with TRBJ1-3; D remains unclear. The germline V and J ends were trimmed by 6 bases and 3 bases, with 9 bases remaining between them. The CDR3 runs 13 residues. The germline CDR1 and CDR2 sequences are SNHLY and FYNNEI. The CDR3 coding sequence is TGTGCCAGCAGGGATGAGGTTGGAAACACCATATATTTT. It yields the protein CASRDEVGNTIYF.

Only one count was recorded for this clone. The V gene is TRBV7-8, the J gene TRBJ1-4, with a tentative D call TRBD1 (5 bases). CDR1 SGHVS and CDR2 FQNEAQ come from the germline V gene. The CDR3 is made up of 17 amino acids. V was cut by 0 bases and J by 8 bases, with 19 bases left in between. The CDR3 DNA reads TGTGCCAGCAGCTTAGCGCGTACAGGTCCTATTGGGGAAAAACTGTTTTTT. Translated: CASSLARTGPIGEKLFF.

The CDR3 DNA is TGTGCCAGCAGCCAAGATCTAGTCCGGGTAGCGGGAAACACCATATATTTT. Protein sequence: CASSQDLVRVAGNTIYF. This chain uses TRBV3-1 (or the pseudogene TRBV3-2) with TRBJ1-3, with unresolved D. The V and J ends lost 0 bases and 4 bases respectively, with 16 bases between them. Germline V gene lookup returns CDR1 LGHDT and CDR2 YNNKEL (reference sequence). This CDR3 comprises 17 residues.

This clone was detected only once. The chain uses TRBV10-3 and TRBJ1-1, with D uncertain. With 2 bases removed from V and 1 base from J, the gap between germline ends came to 5 bases. This CDR3 is built from 13 residues. Per germline, CDR1 ENHRY and CDR2 SYGVKD. The CDR3 region is CAISEIKNTEAFF. CDR3 DNA sequence: TGTGCCATCAGTGAGATCAAGAACACTGAAGCTTTCTTT.

In nucleotides, the CDR3 is TGTGCCAGCTCACCACTTCCGACAGGGGAGGCCTATGGCTACACCTTC. Residues: CASSPLPTGEAYGYTF. The V and J genes are TRBV18 and TRBJ1-2, with 8 bases matching TRBD1. CDR3 length: 16 amino acids. Trimming cost V 1 base and J 4 bases; bases outside gene matches: 8. CDR1 and CDR2 (germline): KGHSH, LQKENI.

The CDR3 region is CASSRKGTSGSLYEQYF. DNA of the CDR3: TGTGCCAGTAGTAGGAAAGGGACTAGCGGGAGCTTGTACGAGCAGTACTTC. The chain is built from TRBV19 and TRBJ2-7, with TRBD2 identical over 14 bases. Germline-derived CDR1 and CDR2 are LNHDA and SQIVND (reference sequence). The CDR3 is made up of 17 amino acids. V lost 4 bases to trimming and J lost 4 bases; unmatched junction nucleotides: 9. The entire variable domain, with the rest obtained from reference TRBV19 and TRBJ2-7, is as follows: DGGITQSPKYLFRKEGQNVTLSCEQNLNHDAMYWYRQDPGQGLRLIYYSQIVNDFQKGDIAEGYSVSREKKESFPLTVTSAQKNPTAFYLCASSRKGTSGSLYEQYFGPGTRLTVT.

The rearrangement uses TRBV7-6 and TRBJ2-2; D may be TRBD1 (6 bases). V lost 5 bases to trimming and J lost 0 bases, with 13 bases between them. Per the germline V gene, CDR1 is SGHVS and CDR2 is FNYEAQ. The CDR3 runs 16 residues. The CDR3 DNA reads as TGTGCCAGCAGCCCGAGGACAGTCGCGAACACCGGGGAGCTGTTTTTT. Translating it yields CASSPRTVANTGELFF.

The rearrangement uses TRBV19 and TRBJ2-1, with D tentatively TRBD2 (6 bases). CDR1 is LNHDA, CDR2 SQIVND, per germline (reference sequence). The CDR3 contains 16 residues. Trimming took 6 bases from V and 4 from J, leaving 19 bases between them. The CDR3 is CASRILAVPYYNEQFF. The CDR3, as DNA: TGTGCCAGTAGGATACTAGCAGTTCCGTATTACAATGAGCAGTTCTTC.

This chain uses TRBV27 with TRBJ2-3, with a weak D call TRBD2 (6 bases). V lost 7 bases and J lost 4, with 12 bases in between. Germline V CDR1 and CDR2: MNHEY, SMNVEV (reference sequence). The CDR3 consists of 13 residues. CDR3 DNA: TGTGCCAGCACCAAACCGGGGGCAGATACGCAGTATTTT. Its translation is CASTKPGADTQYF.

The genes are TRBV5-1 and TRBJ1-4, with 8 bases identical to TRBD1. Germline lookup yields CDR1 SGHRS and CDR2 YFSETQ. CDR3 size: 17 residues. V lost 0 bases and J lost 3; bases outside the gene matches: 7. CDR3 DNA: TGCGCCAGCAGCTTGGGCAGGGGGCGCGAGGCTAATGAAAAACTGTTTTTT. This codes for CASSLGRGREANEKLFF. The full variable domain, rest sourced from reference TRBV5-1 and TRBJ1-4, is KAGVTQTPRYLIKTRGQQVTLSCSPISGHRSVSWYQQTPGQGLQFLFEYFSETQRNKGNFPGRFSGRQFSNSRSEMNVSTLELGDSALYLCASSLGRGREANEKLFFGSGTQLSVL.

This chain connects TRBV25-1 to TRBJ1-1; TRBD1 aligns across 7 bases. Germline V gene sequence: CDR1 MGHDK, CDR2 SYGVNS. This CDR3 spans 15 amino acids. The trim removed 2 bases at V and 4 bases at J, leaving 7 bases unmatched. The CDR3 DNA sequence: TGTGCCAGCAGTGAAAGTAGGGGGCTGGTCACTGAAGCTTTCTTT. Translated, it gives CASSESRGLVTEAFF.

The rearrangement uses TRBV14 and TRBJ1-2, with a weak D call TRBD1 (6 bases). This CDR3 contains 13 residues. The ends were cut back, 4 bases at V and 8 bases at J, with 14 bases in the middle. Looked up from germline, CDR1 is SGHDN and CDR2 is FVKESK. CDR3 sequence: CASSPQGIGGYTF. DNA of the CDR3: TGTGCCAGCAGCCCTCAGGGGATCGGGGGCTACACCTTC.

Only one count was recorded for this clone. The chain joins TRBV7-7 to TRBJ1-1, with 11 bases matching TRBD1. Germline-derived CDR1 and CDR2 are SSHAT and FNYEAQ (reference sequence). V shed 5 bases and J 4 bases; nucleotides not matched to a gene: 9. The CDR3 contains 16 residues. The CDR3 is CASSRTGGAKLTEAFF. CDR3 nucleotides: TGTGCCAGCAGCCGGACAGGGGGCGCGAAGCTCACTGAAGCTTTCTTT.

This chain joins TRBV5-1 and TRBJ2-7; TRBD2 aligns across 10 bases. Germline-derived CDR1 and CDR2 are SGHRS and YFSETQ. The CDR3 loop spans 17 amino acids. The V gene end was trimmed by 0 bases and the J gene end by 0 bases; junction bases not matched to a gene: 6. CDR3 nucleotides: TGCGCCAGCAGCTTGGCCGCTAGCGGGAGCAGCTCCTACGAGCAGTACTTC. Translated: CASSLAASGSSSYEQYF.

The chain employs TRBV18 and TRBJ2-3; TRBD2 aligns across 10 bases. Germline V CDR1 and CDR2: KGHSH, LQKENI. This CDR3 has 15 residues. Trimming cost V 8 bases and J 0 bases; bases outside gene matches: 5. CDR3 nucleotides: TGTGCCAGCACACAGACTAGCGGGAGCACAGATACGCAGTATTTT. It codes for CASTQTSGSTDTQYF.

J is TRBJ1-1 and V is TRBV12-3 or TRBV12-4, with TRBD1 as a possible D gene (5 bases). Deletions cut 6 bases from V and 4 bases from J, with 12 bases between. The CDR3 covers 13 residues. In DNA, the CDR3 is TGTGCCAGCAGGAACCAGGGTTTCACTGAAGCTTTCTTT. It specifies CASRNQGFTEAFF.

The V call is TRBV21-1, the J call TRBJ1-2; the table calls TRBD1, which could not be checked here. TRBV21-1 is a recognized pseudogene. This CDR3 is 16 amino acids long. The DNA for the CDR3 is TGTGCCAGCAGCAAAGCGCCGTCGACACCAAGGCATGGCTACACCTTC. This encodes CASSKAPSTPRHGYTF.

The DNA of the CDR3 is TGCGCCAGCAGCTATGGAGCGGCTCAAGAGACCCAGTACTTC. It encodes CASSYGAAQETQYF. This chain uses TRBV5-1 with TRBJ2-5, with a possible D match to TRBD2 (5 bases). This CDR3 contains 14 residues. Germline CDR1 SGHRS, CDR2 YFSETQ. V gave up 3 bases and J gave up 2 bases, with 11 bases separating them.

This chain uses TRBV4-2 with TRBJ2-2; 9 bases fit TRBD2. CDR3 length: 17 residues. CDR1 is LGHNA and CDR2 is YNFKEQ in the germline V gene. Trimming removed 4 bases from V and 7 bases from J; junction bases left unmatched: 13. The CDR3 DNA sequence: TGTGCCAGCAGCCCGGAGGGTGCGGGGGGGCAGTTCGGGGAGCTGTTTTTT. Protein product: CASSPEGAGGQFGELFF.